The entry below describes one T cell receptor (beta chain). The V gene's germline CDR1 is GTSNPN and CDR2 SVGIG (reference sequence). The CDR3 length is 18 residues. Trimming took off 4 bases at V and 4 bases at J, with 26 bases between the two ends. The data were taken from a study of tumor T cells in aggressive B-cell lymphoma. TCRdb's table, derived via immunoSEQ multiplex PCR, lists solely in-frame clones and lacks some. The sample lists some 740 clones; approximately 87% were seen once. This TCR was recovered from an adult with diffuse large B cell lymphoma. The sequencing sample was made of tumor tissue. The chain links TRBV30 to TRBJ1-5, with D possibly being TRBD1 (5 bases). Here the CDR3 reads CAWTLLYCSPRGNQPQHF. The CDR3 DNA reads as TGTGCCTGGACCCTACTTTATTGTAGTCCCCGGGGGAATCAGCCCCAGCATTTT.